These T cell receptor beta chains were read from a single sample in a study of identical twins. TCRdb reprocessed the 5' RACE reads with MiXCR, giving one entry per CDR3 protein. The sample has 460,000 or so distinct CDR3 sequences, approximately 15% seen once. These data were also reused for a study on yellow fever vaccine responses in identical twins.

The specimen was CD4+ T cells sorted from blood. Receptors were obtained from a woman between 18 and 30 years old in good health. CDR3s include the opening cysteine and the closing phenylalanine or tryptophan. Each record gives: CDR3 DNA, CDR3 protein, clone size, CDR3 length, V gene, D gene, J gene. A D gene is named only where the DNA matches it firmly. Only some rows state a clone size, as once, few, many or a class for expanded clones.

CDR3nt: TGTGCCACCAGTGATGTGGTCGGTGGGGCTCAAGAGACCCAGTACTTC
CDR3aa: CATSDVVGGAQETQYF
abundance: NA
len: 16
v_gene: TRBV24-1
d_gene: NA
j_gene: TRBJ2-5

CDR3nt: TGCGCCAGCAGCTTAGGGGACAGGGACACCTACGAGCAGTACTTC
CDR3aa: CASSLGDRDTYEQYF
abundance: few
len: 15
v_gene: TRBV5-1
d_gene: TRBD1
j_gene: TRBJ2-7

CDR3nt: TGCAGCGTTGAACAGACTAGCACAGATACGCAGTATTTT
CDR3aa: CSVEQTSTDTQYF
abundance: few
len: 13
v_gene: TRBV29-1
d_gene: NA
j_gene: TRBJ2-3

CDR3nt: TGTGCCAGTGGGTCCCCTAGCGGTTCCTACAATGAGCAGTTCTTC
CDR3aa: CASGSPSGSYNEQFF
abundance: NA
len: 15
v_gene: TRBV19
d_gene: TRBD2
j_gene: TRBJ2-1

CDR3nt: TGTGCCAGCTCACCACTGGAGGGGGGCTTCCTCTACGAGCAGTACTTC
CDR3aa: CASSPLEGGFLYEQYF
abundance: many
len: 16
v_gene: TRBV18
d_gene: NA
j_gene: TRBJ2-7

CDR3nt: TGCAGTGCTAAGGATGGAGCCTCCAAGGGAGACTACGAGCAGTACTTC
CDR3aa: CSAKDGASKGDYEQYF
abundance: NA
len: 16
v_gene: TRBV20-1
d_gene: NA
j_gene: TRBJ2-7

CDR3nt: TGCGCCAGCAGTGAGCAGAGGAGCCCGAACACCGGGGAGCTGTTTTTT
CDR3aa: CASSEQRSPNTGELFF
abundance: NA
len: 16
v_gene: TRBV10-1
d_gene: NA
j_gene: TRBJ2-2

CDR3nt: TGTGCCAGCAGTGAAGGTTCCCAGCCTCAAGAGACCCAGTACTTC
CDR3aa: CASSEGSQPQETQYF
abundance: NA
len: 15
v_gene: TRBV6-1
d_gene: NA
j_gene: TRBJ2-5

CDR3nt: TGCAGCGTTGCGAGCGGCGGGGGGAATGAAAAACTGTTTTTT
CDR3aa: CSVASGGGNEKLFF
abundance: NA
len: 14
v_gene: TRBV29-1
d_gene: NA
j_gene: TRBJ1-4

CDR3nt: TGTGCCAGCAGTGAGTCTTCGGGGCGCGAGACCCAGTACTTC
CDR3aa: CASSESSGRETQYF
abundance: NA
len: 14
v_gene: TRBV6-1
d_gene: NA
j_gene: TRBJ2-5

CDR3nt: TGTGCCAGCAGCCAAGTCGCGACTAGCGGCTACAATGAGCAGTTCTTC
CDR3aa: CASSQVATSGYNEQFF
abundance: NA
len: 16
v_gene: TRBV14
d_gene: TRBD2
j_gene: TRBJ2-1

CDR3nt: TGCAGCGTTGAGGGCGCTCCCTATAGCGGGAGACTCTACAATGAGCAGTTCTTC
CDR3aa: CSVEGAPYSGRLYNEQFF
abundance: many
len: 18
v_gene: TRBV29-1
d_gene: TRBD2
j_gene: TRBJ2-1

CDR3nt: TGTGCCAGCAGTTTAACACAGGGTAGGGGCAATCAGCCCCAGCATTTT
CDR3aa: CASSLTQGRGNQPQHF
abundance: NA
len: 16
v_gene: TRBV12-3/TRBV12-4
d_gene: NA
j_gene: TRBJ1-5

CDR3nt: TGTGCCAGCAGCCCCCGTGAACGGACAGATACGCAGTATTTT
CDR3aa: CASSPRERTDTQYF
abundance: few
len: 14
v_gene: TRBV7-8
d_gene: NA
j_gene: TRBJ2-3

CDR3nt: TGTGCCAGCAACTTACTGAACAGGAATTCACCCCTCCACTTT
CDR3aa: CASNLLNRNSPLHF
abundance: few
len: 14
v_gene: TRBV28
d_gene: NA
j_gene: TRBJ1-6

CDR3nt: TGCGCCAGCAGCTTGGCGCCTATCGCGAACACCGGGGAGCTGTTTTTT
CDR3aa: CASSLAPIANTGELFF
abundance: few
len: 16
v_gene: TRBV5-1
d_gene: NA
j_gene: TRBJ2-2

CDR3nt: TGTGCCAGCAGCCAAGGGGCCTTTCCCGGGGGGGCAGGTGAGACCCAGTACTTC
CDR3aa: CASSQGAFPGGAGETQYF
abundance: many
len: 18
v_gene: TRBV3-1
d_gene: TRBD2
j_gene: TRBJ2-5

CDR3nt: TGCGCCAGCAGTTTCCGGGACAGGGGAGCGAACACCGGGGAGCTGTTTTTT
CDR3aa: CASSFRDRGANTGELFF
abundance: few
len: 17
v_gene: TRBV5-1
d_gene: TRBD1
j_gene: TRBJ2-2

CDR3nt: TGCAGTGCACCGGGACGGAGCTCCTACAATGAGCAGTTCTTC
CDR3aa: CSAPGRSSYNEQFF
abundance: NA
len: 14
v_gene: TRBV20-1
d_gene: NA
j_gene: TRBJ2-1

CDR3nt: TGTGCCAGCGGACGGGGAATAGCGGGATCCTACGAGCAGTACTTC
CDR3aa: CASGRGIAGSYEQYF
abundance: NA
len: 15
v_gene: TRBV6-2/TRBV6-3
d_gene: TRBD2
j_gene: TRBJ2-7

CDR3nt: TGTGCCAGCAGCTTATTAGAGACCGGGGAGCTGTTTTTT
CDR3aa: CASSLLETGELFF
abundance: few
len: 13
v_gene: TRBV7-9
d_gene: NA
j_gene: TRBJ2-2

CDR3nt: TGTGCCAGCACCGAGGAGCTAGCGGGGTCCTACGAGCAGTACTTC
CDR3aa: CASTEELAGSYEQYF
abundance: few
len: 15
v_gene: TRBV6-1
d_gene: TRBD2
j_gene: TRBJ2-7

CDR3nt: TGCGCCAGCGTCCCAGCGGGGGGGCCAGAAGAGACCCAGTACTTC
CDR3aa: CASVPAGGPEETQYF
abundance: NA
len: 15
v_gene: TRBV5-1
d_gene: TRBD2
j_gene: TRBJ2-5

CDR3nt: TGTGCCAGCAGCGTCATCCTAGGGGGATACGGCACTGAAGCTTTCTTT
CDR3aa: CASSVILGGYGTEAFF
abundance: NA
len: 16
v_gene: TRBV9
d_gene: NA
j_gene: TRBJ1-1

CDR3nt: TGCAGTGCTAGAGATTCCGGGGGGCGGCGAGGAACAGATACGCAGTATTTT
CDR3aa: CSARDSGGRRGTDTQYF
abundance: once
len: 17
v_gene: TRBV20-1
d_gene: NA
j_gene: TRBJ2-3

CDR3nt: TGTGCCAGCCAGAGAGGGACTAGCGGGAAACAAGAGACCCAGTACTTC
CDR3aa: CASQRGTSGKQETQYF
abundance: NA
len: 16
v_gene: TRBV19
d_gene: TRBD2
j_gene: TRBJ2-5

CDR3nt: TGTGCCAGCAGAGGGGGTTTAGCGGATAAATTCACTGAAGCTTTCTTT
CDR3aa: CASRGGLADKFTEAFF
abundance: NA
len: 16
v_gene: TRBV7-9
d_gene: NA
j_gene: TRBJ1-1

CDR3nt: TGTGCCAGCAGCCCCGGGCTCAGGGAGCAGTACTTC
CDR3aa: CASSPGLREQYF
abundance: NA
len: 12
v_gene: TRBV4-2
d_gene: NA
j_gene: TRBJ2-7

CDR3nt: TGCAGCGAGCGACTAGTCGGGACGAGCGAGCAGTTCTTC
CDR3aa: CSERLVGTSEQFF
abundance: few
len: 13
v_gene: TRBV29-1
d_gene: NA
j_gene: TRBJ2-1

CDR3nt: TGCAGTACTCTGCCCCGGGATTCTCCCTACGAGCAGTACTTC
CDR3aa: CSTLPRDSPYEQYF
abundance: NA
len: 14
v_gene: TRBV20-1
d_gene: NA
j_gene: TRBJ2-7

CDR3nt: TGTGCTAGTGGTTTGGTACCTACCGGGGAGCTGTTTTTT
CDR3aa: CASGLVPTGELFF
abundance: few
len: 13
v_gene: TRBV12-5
d_gene: NA
j_gene: TRBJ2-2

CDR3nt: TGTGCCAGCAGTTACTCGTTTGTCCCTCCCGGGGAGCTGTTTTTT
CDR3aa: CASSYSFVPPGELFF
abundance: NA
len: 15
v_gene: TRBV6-2/TRBV6-3
d_gene: NA
j_gene: TRBJ2-2

CDR3nt: TGCAGTGCTGGGCTAGCCGGGAATGAGCAGTTCTTC
CDR3aa: CSAGLAGNEQFF
abundance: many
len: 12
v_gene: TRBV20-1
d_gene: NA
j_gene: TRBJ2-1

CDR3nt: TGTGCCAGCAGCCAAGAGGCGACTAGCGGCTACAATGAGCAGTTCTTC
CDR3aa: CASSQEATSGYNEQFF
abundance: NA
len: 16
v_gene: TRBV4-2
d_gene: TRBD2
j_gene: TRBJ2-1

CDR3nt: TGTGCCAGCAGGGGTTGGGGCGGCGGCACCGGGGAGCTGTTTTTT
CDR3aa: CASRGWGGGTGELFF
abundance: NA
len: 15
v_gene: TRBV5-6
d_gene: NA
j_gene: TRBJ2-2

CDR3nt: TGTGCCAGCTCTGAGGTAGCGGGGCCCTACGAGCAGTACTTC
CDR3aa: CASSEVAGPYEQYF
abundance: few
len: 14
v_gene: TRBV18
d_gene: TRBD2
j_gene: TRBJ2-7

CDR3nt: TGTGCCACCAGCAGAGAGGGACTCGGGGATCGGGGGACCCAGTACTTC
CDR3aa: CATSREGLGDRGTQYF
abundance: few
len: 16
v_gene: TRBV15
d_gene: NA
j_gene: TRBJ2-5

CDR3nt: TGTGCCAGCAGCCAAACAGGGTGGACTGAAGCTTTCTTT
CDR3aa: CASSQTGWTEAFF
abundance: NA
len: 13
v_gene: TRBV11-2
d_gene: NA
j_gene: TRBJ1-1

CDR3nt: TGTGCCACCAGTGATTTCGGGGTCGGGGATCTTAGAAATGAGCAGTTCTTC
CDR3aa: CATSDFGVGDLRNEQFF
abundance: many
len: 17
v_gene: TRBV24-1
d_gene: NA
j_gene: TRBJ2-1

CDR3nt: TGTGCCAGCAGCCTCTGGACAGGGGGAAACACCATATATTTT
CDR3aa: CASSLWTGGNTIYF
abundance: NA
len: 14
v_gene: TRBV12-3/TRBV12-4
d_gene: TRBD1
j_gene: TRBJ1-3

CDR3nt: TGTGCCAGCAGCCCGCGGGAGCCCCAAGAGACCCAGTACTTC
CDR3aa: CASSPREPQETQYF
abundance: NA
len: 14
v_gene: TRBV3-1
d_gene: TRBD2
j_gene: TRBJ2-5

CDR3nt: TGTGCCAGCAGCTTAAGAGACCGGGACAGGGGGCAAGGGGCCTACGAGCAGTACTTC
CDR3aa: CASSLRDRDRGQGAYEQYF
abundance: NA
len: 19
v_gene: TRBV11-2
d_gene: TRBD1
j_gene: TRBJ2-7

CDR3nt: TGTGCCAGCAGGATGGCAGGGGGCCGGGAGACCCAGTACTTC
CDR3aa: CASRMAGGRETQYF
abundance: few
len: 14
v_gene: TRBV6-1
d_gene: TRBD1
j_gene: TRBJ2-5

CDR3nt: TGTGCCAGCACCCTAGCGGGATGGACCGGGGAGCTGTTTTTT
CDR3aa: CASTLAGWTGELFF
abundance: few
len: 14
v_gene: TRBV28
d_gene: TRBD2
j_gene: TRBJ2-2

CDR3nt: TGCGTCAGCAGCTTGGGTCTAGCGGCATCCAGCTCCTACGAGCAGTACTTC
CDR3aa: CVSSLGLAASSSYEQYF
abundance: NA
len: 17
v_gene: TRBV5-1
d_gene: TRBD2
j_gene: TRBJ2-7

CDR3nt: TGCGCCAGCAGCCTCACCGCTACAGGGTATGGCGAGACCCAGTACTTC
CDR3aa: CASSLTATGYGETQYF
abundance: NA
len: 16
v_gene: TRBV5-1
d_gene: NA
j_gene: TRBJ2-5

CDR3nt: TGTGCCAGCAGTCCGGGAGTTAGGGAAAAACTGTTTTTT
CDR3aa: CASSPGVREKLFF
abundance: NA
len: 13
v_gene: TRBV27
d_gene: NA
j_gene: TRBJ1-4

CDR3nt: TGTGCCAGCAGGACACCCGGGACAGAAAACATTCAGTACTTC
CDR3aa: CASRTPGTENIQYF
abundance: few
len: 14
v_gene: TRBV6-2/TRBV6-3
d_gene: TRBD1
j_gene: TRBJ2-4

CDR3nt: TGTGCCAGCAGGCAGCCGGGACAGAAGACCTACGAGCAGTACTTC
CDR3aa: CASRQPGQKTYEQYF
abundance: NA
len: 15
v_gene: TRBV6-2/TRBV6-3
d_gene: TRBD1
j_gene: TRBJ2-7

CDR3nt: TGTGCCAGCAGCTTGTCATTGTTGGGCAATGAGCAGTTCTTC
CDR3aa: CASSLSLLGNEQFF
abundance: NA
len: 14
v_gene: TRBV11-2
d_gene: NA
j_gene: TRBJ2-1

CDR3nt: TGCAGCTCTTCCGTGGGTGAAAAACTGTTTTTT
CDR3aa: CSSSVGEKLFF
abundance: many
len: 11
v_gene: TRBV29-1
d_gene: NA
j_gene: TRBJ1-4